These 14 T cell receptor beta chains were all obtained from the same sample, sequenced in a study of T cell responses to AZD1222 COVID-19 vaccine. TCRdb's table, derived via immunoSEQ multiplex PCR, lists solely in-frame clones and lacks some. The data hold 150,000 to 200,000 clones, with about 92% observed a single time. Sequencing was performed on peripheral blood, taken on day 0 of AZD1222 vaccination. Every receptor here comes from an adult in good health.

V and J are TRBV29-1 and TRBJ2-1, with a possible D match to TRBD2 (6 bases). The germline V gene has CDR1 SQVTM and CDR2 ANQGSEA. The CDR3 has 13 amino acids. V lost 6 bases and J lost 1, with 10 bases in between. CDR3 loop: CSVDGGSYNEQFF. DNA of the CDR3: TGCAGCGTGGACGGGGGTTCCTACAATGAGCAGTTCTTC.

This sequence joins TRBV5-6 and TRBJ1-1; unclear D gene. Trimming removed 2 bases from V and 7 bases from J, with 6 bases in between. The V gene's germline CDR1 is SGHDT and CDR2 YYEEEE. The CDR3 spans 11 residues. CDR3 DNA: TGTGCCAGCAGCTTAGGCGTTGAAGCTTTCTTT. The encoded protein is CASSLGVEAFF. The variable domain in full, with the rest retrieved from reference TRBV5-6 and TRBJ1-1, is DAGVTQSPTHLIKTRGQQVTLRCSPKSGHDTVSWYQQALGQGPQFIFQYYEEEERQRGNFPDRFSGHQFPNYSSELNVNALLLGDSALYLCASSLGVEAFFGQGTRLTVV.

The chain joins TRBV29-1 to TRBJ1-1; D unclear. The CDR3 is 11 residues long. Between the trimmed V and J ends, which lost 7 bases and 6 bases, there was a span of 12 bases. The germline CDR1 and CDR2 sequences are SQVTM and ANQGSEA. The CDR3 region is CSGAVRSEAFF. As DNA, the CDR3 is TGCAGCGGGGCGGTCCGCTCTGAAGCTTTCTTT.

The DNA of the CDR3 is TGTGCCAGCAGCCAAACCGACAGGGCCGTCTATGGCTACACCTTC. Protein sequence: CASSQTDRAVYGYTF. The chain uses TRBV3-1 (or the pseudogene TRBV3-2) and TRBJ1-2; 7 bases are a match to TRBD1. The CDR3 has 15 amino acids. The trim removed 2 bases at V and 4 bases at J, leaving 7 bases unmatched. The germline gives CDR1 LGHDT, CDR2 YNNKEL (reference sequence).

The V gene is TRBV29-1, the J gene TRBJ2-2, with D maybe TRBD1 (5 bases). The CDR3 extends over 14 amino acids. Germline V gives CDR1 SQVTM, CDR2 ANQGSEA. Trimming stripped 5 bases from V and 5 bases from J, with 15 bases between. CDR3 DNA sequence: TGCAGCGTTAAGGTACAGGATCAGACCGGGGAGCTGTTTTTT. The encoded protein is CSVKVQDQTGELFF.

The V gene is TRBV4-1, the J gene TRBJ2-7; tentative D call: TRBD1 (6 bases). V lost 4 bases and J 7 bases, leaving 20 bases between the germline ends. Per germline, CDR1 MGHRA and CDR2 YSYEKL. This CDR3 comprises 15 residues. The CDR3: CASSPVGQRSGEQYF. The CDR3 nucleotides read TGCGCCAGCAGCCCCGTCGGACAGAGGTCCGGGGAGCAGTACTTC.

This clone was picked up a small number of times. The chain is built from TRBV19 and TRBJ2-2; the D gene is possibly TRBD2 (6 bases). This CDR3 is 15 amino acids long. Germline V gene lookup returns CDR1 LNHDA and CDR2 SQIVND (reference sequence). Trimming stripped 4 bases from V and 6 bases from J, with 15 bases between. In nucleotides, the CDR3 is TGTGCCAGTAGTACCGGGGGACCTGGTTCCGGGGAGCTGTTTTTT. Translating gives CASSTGGPGSGELFF. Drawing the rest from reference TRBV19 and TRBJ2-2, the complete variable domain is DGGITQSPKYLFRKEGQNVTLSCEQNLNHDAMYWYRQDPGQGLRLIYYSQIVNDFQKGDIAEGYSVSREKKESFPLTVTSAQKNPTAFYLCASSTGGPGSGELFFGEGSRLTVL.

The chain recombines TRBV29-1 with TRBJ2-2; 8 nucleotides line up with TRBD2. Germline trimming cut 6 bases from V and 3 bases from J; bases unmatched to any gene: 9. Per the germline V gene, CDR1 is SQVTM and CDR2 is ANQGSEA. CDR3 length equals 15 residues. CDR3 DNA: TGCAGCGTCCCGGCCCCGCGGGAGGACACCGGGGAGCTGTTTTTT. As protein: CSVPAPREDTGELFF.

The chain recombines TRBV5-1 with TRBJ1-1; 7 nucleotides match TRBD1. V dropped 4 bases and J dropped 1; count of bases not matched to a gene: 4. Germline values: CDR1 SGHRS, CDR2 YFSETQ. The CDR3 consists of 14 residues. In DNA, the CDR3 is TGCGCCAGCAGCCGGGACAGTCAGAACACTGAAGCTTTCTTT. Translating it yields CASSRDSQNTEAFF.

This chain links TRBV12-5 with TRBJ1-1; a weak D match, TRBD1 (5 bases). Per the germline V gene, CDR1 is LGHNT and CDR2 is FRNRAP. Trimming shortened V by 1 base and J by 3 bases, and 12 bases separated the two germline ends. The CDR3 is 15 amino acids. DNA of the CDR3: TGTGCTAGTGGTTTGGCCAGCGGCAGGGACACTGAAGCTTTCTTT. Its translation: CASGLASGRDTEAFF.

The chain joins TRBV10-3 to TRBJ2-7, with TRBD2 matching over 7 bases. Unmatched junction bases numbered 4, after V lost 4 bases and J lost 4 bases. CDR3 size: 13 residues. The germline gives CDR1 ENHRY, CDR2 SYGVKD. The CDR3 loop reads CAISVPSGYEQYF. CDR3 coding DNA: TGTGCCATCAGTGTGCCTAGCGGATACGAGCAGTACTTC.

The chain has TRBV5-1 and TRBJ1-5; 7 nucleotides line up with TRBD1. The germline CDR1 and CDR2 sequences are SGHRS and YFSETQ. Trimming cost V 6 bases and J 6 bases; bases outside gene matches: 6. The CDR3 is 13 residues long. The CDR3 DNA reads TGCGCCAGCACCCGGGACAGCTTTCAGCCCCAGCATTTT. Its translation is CASTRDSFQPQHF.

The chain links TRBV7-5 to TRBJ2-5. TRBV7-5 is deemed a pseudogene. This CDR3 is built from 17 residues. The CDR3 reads CVRSYNLGTPPIETQYF. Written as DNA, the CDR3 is TGTGTCAGAAGCTACAACCTGGGGACCCCACCAATAGAGACCCAGTACTTC.

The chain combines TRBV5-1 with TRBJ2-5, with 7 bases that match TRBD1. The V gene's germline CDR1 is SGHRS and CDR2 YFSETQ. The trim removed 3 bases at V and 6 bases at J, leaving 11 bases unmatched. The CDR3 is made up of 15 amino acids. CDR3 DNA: TGCGCCAGCAGCTCGCTCGGGACAGAAAAAAAGACCCAGTACTTC. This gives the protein CASSSLGTEKKTQYF. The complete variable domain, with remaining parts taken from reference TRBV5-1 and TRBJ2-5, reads KAGVTQTPRYLIKTRGQQVTLSCSPISGHRSVSWYQQTPGQGLQFLFEYFSETQRNKGNFPGRFSGRQFSNSRSEMNVSTLELGDSALYLCASSSLGTEKKTQYFGPGTRLLVL.